The entry below gives a single T cell receptor (beta chain) sequence along with its context. TCRdb analysed the 5' RACE reads with MiXCR anew, one entry per CDR3 protein. The data hold 400,000 to 500,000 distinct CDR3 sequences, with approximately 25% observed a single time. The CDR3 spans 14 residues. The trim removed 3 bases at V and 4 bases at J, leaving 6 bases unmatched. Germline values: CDR1 DFQATT, CDR2 SNEGSKA (reference sequence). This sample was included in a study of T-cell memory formation after mild COVID-19. The sample consisted of PBMCs or a T cell subset sorted from them (not recorded which). This clonotype was sampled from an adult woman who had mild COVID-19 (a few samples of this study predate the infection). Cell type and time point are not known. The V and J genes are TRBV20-1 and TRBJ2-1; TRBD1 agrees at 7 bases. CDR3 coding DNA: TGCAGTGCTAGGGCCGGGACAGCTTACAATGAGCAGTTCTTC. Its translation is CSARAGTAYNEQFF.